Below, 18 T cell receptor beta chains from the same sample are listed, as sequenced in a study of cytomegalovirus exposure and HLA in healthy donors. It was with 60 Vbeta and 13 Jbeta primers that the PCR ran. TCRdb keeps only in-frame clones here, not all; method: immunoSEQ multiplex PCR. The profile shows over 100,000 clones, approximately 80% of them singletons. The sample was PBMCs. Receptors originate from a male donor in good health and CMV-seropositive.

The J gene is TRBJ2-7, the V gene TRBV6-1; 8 bases align to TRBD1. With 10 bases clipped from V and 3 bases from J, the junction kept 11 bases outside the gene matches. Germline loops: CDR1 MNHNS, CDR2 SASEGT. This CDR3 is built from 14 residues. This CDR3 is CATVRDRSIYEQYF. The CDR3 coding sequence is TGTGCCACCGTGCGGGACAGGAGTATCTACGAGCAGTACTTC.

In its sample, this clone was seen a few times. The CDR3 nucleotides are TGTGCCAGCAGCAAGACAGGGCGCTATGGCTACACCTTC. This encodes CASSKTGRYGYTF. The chain combines TRBV6-5 with TRBJ1-2, with TRBD1 matching over 7 bases. Germline V gene data show CDR1 as MNHEY and CDR2 as SVGAGI. V lost 6 bases, J lost 4 bases, and 5 bases stayed unmatched. CDR3 length: 13 amino acids.

The chain has TRBV6-4 and TRBJ2-2, with a possible D match to TRBD1 (5 bases). The CDR3 runs to 17 residues. V was shortened by 6 bases and J by 5 bases, with 22 bases between the two germline ends. In germline, CDR1 is MRHNA, CDR2 SNTAGT. DNA of the CDR3: TGTGCCAGCAGCCTTTGGTCAGGGCAACCAAGGACCGGGGAGCTGTTTTTT. It yields the protein CASSLWSGQPRTGELFF.

The chain has TRBV18 and TRBJ2-7; D perhaps matches TRBD2 (6 bases). The CDR3 totals 19 residues. The germline V and J ends were trimmed by 2 bases and 5 bases, with 28 bases remaining between them. Germline CDR1 KGHSH, CDR2 LQKENI. CDR3 DNA sequence: TGTGCCAGCTCACCATTCCCCGTTCGAGCAGGCGGAGGGCACCACGAGCAGTACTTC. It specifies CASSPFPVRAGGGHHEQYF.

The rearrangement uses TRBV6-1 and TRBJ2-2; D perhaps matches TRBD1 (6 bases). Trimming pared 4 bases from V and 4 bases from J, leaving 13 bases between. Looked up from germline, CDR1 is MNHNS and CDR2 is SASEGT. This CDR3 has 15 residues. CDR3 loop: CASSVYSTGTGELFF. CDR3 nucleotides: TGTGCCAGCAGTGTCTACTCGACAGGCACCGGGGAGCTGTTTTTT.

The chain uses TRBV6-7 and TRBJ2-7; 7 positions agree with TRBD1. TRBV6-7 is an open reading frame whose function is uncertain. Trimming at V came to 7 bases and at J to 4 bases, leaving 4 bases not matched to a gene. The CDR3 consists of 12 residues. Here the CDR3 reads CASNRQGYEQYF. The CDR3, as DNA: TGTGCCAGCAATAGACAGGGTTACGAGCAGTACTTC.

V and J are TRBV18 and TRBJ1-3, with TRBD1 matching over 9 bases. This CDR3 has 18 amino acids. Germline V lookup: CDR1 KGHSH, CDR2 LQKENI. V lost 6 bases to trimming and J lost 2 bases; unmatched junction nucleotides: 14. As DNA, the CDR3 is TGTGCCAGCTCCCCCCCGGGAGCGGGACAGGGTGCTGGAAACACCATATATTTT. The encoded protein is CASSPPGAGQGAGNTIYF.

This clone appeared a few times. The CDR3 is CASSRGQVEKLFF. The CDR3 DNA follows: TGTGCCAGCAGCCGGGGACAGGTCGAAAAACTGTTTTTT. The J gene is TRBJ1-4, the V gene TRBV21-1; whether TRBD1, the table's D call, matches the DNA was not checked. TRBV21-1 is marked as a pseudogene. The length of the CDR3 is 13 residues.

This clone was detected only a few times. The rearrangement uses TRBV10-3 and TRBJ2-7; 8 positions agree with TRBD1. This CDR3 is 14 amino acids long. The germline CDR1 and CDR2 sequences are ENHRY and SYGVKD. The trim removed 6 bases at V and 4 bases at J, leaving 8 bases unmatched. The CDR3 DNA sequence: TGTGCCATCAGGGACAGGGATACCGGGTACGAGCAGTACTTC. This translates into CAIRDRDTGYEQYF.

The chain recombines TRBV30 with TRBJ2-2; D is ambiguous. Trimming shortened V by 2 bases and J by 4 bases, and 14 bases separated the two germline ends. Germline V gene lookup returns CDR1 GTSNPN and CDR2 SVGIG (reference sequence). The CDR3 has 15 residues. The chain's CDR3 is CAWSILPPGTGELFF. CDR3 coding DNA: TGTGCCTGGAGTATTCTACCTCCGGGCACCGGGGAGCTGTTTTTT.

This rearrangement joins TRBV5-6 to TRBJ1-2, with D tentatively TRBD1 (6 bases). Per the germline V gene, CDR1 is SGHDT and CDR2 is YYEEEE. The germline V and J ends were trimmed by 6 bases and 3 bases, with 15 bases remaining between them. The CDR3 totals 14 residues. The CDR3 DNA sequence: TGTGCCAGCACCGCGGGGGCAGGGTACTATGGCTACACCTTC. This gives the protein CASTAGAGYYGYTF.

The count of this clone is one. The chain links TRBV18 to TRBJ2-1; possibly TRBD2 for D (6 bases). The germline V gene encodes CDR1 KGHSH and CDR2 LQKENI. V lost 9 bases and J 7 bases, leaving 10 bases between the germline ends. The CDR3 is made up of 11 amino acids. CDR3 in DNA: TGTGCCAGTAAGGGACTTAATGAGCAGTTCTTC. This encodes CASKGLNEQFF.

The chain is built from TRBV27 and TRBJ2-1; 9 bases are a match to TRBD2. After removal of 0 bases from V and 2 bases from J, the junction contained 14 bases not matched to a gene. Germline-derived CDR1 and CDR2 are MNHEY and SMNVEV (reference sequence). The length of the CDR3 is 20 residues. The CDR3 reads CASSLSVEPGLANPYNEQFF. Here the CDR3 DNA reads TGTGCCAGCAGTTTATCGGTGGAACCGGGACTAGCTAATCCCTACAATGAGCAGTTCTTC.

There are a few counts of this clone. V and J are TRBV7-2 and TRBJ1-3; D perhaps matches TRBD1 (5 bases). With 2 bases removed from V and 2 bases from J, the gap between germline ends came to 10 bases. The germline gives CDR1 SGHTA, CDR2 FQGNSA. This CDR3 contains 15 residues. In nucleotides, the CDR3 is TGTGCCAGCAGCTTAATAACAGGCACTGGAAACACCATATATTTT. Translated: CASSLITGTGNTIYF.

V usage is TRBV27 and J usage is TRBJ1-2, with TRBD1 matching over 7 bases. The V gene's germline CDR1 is MNHEY and CDR2 SMNVEV (reference sequence). The CDR3 spans 16 residues. The trim removed 6 bases at V and 3 bases at J, leaving 13 bases unmatched. The chain's CDR3 is CASRPPPRTGHYGYTF. CDR3 sequence (DNA): TGTGCCAGCAGGCCGCCTCCACGGACAGGTCACTATGGCTACACCTTC.

Details on this clone: Other DNA sequences in this sample translate to the same CDR3. V and J are TRBV7-9 and TRBJ2-1, with 8 bases aligning to TRBD2. The trim removed 2 bases at V and 0 bases at J, leaving 3 bases unmatched. The CDR3 is 16 amino acids. CDR1 SEHNR and CDR2 FQNEAQ come from the germline V gene (reference sequence). CDR3 in DNA: TGTGCCAGCAGCTTATCCCTAGCGGGCTCCTACAATGAGCAGTTCTTC. Its translation: CASSLSLAGSYNEQFF.

V and J are TRBV18 and TRBJ1-1; TRBD1 aligns across 7 bases. V was clipped by 1 base and J by 4 bases; unmatched bases: 9. The CDR3 has 16 residues. The V gene's germline CDR1 is KGHSH and CDR2 LQKENI. CDR3 amino acids: CASSPLLSTGATEAFF. CDR3 in DNA: TGTGCCAGCTCACCACTTTTATCAACAGGGGCCACTGAAGCTTTCTTT.

This chain links TRBV28 with TRBJ1-2; no reliable D call. Germline V gives CDR1 MDHEN, CDR2 SYDVKM. Trimming took off 6 bases at V and 2 bases at J, with 13 bases between the two ends. The CDR3 loop spans 14 amino acids. The CDR3 region is CASRFPHKNYGYTF. The CDR3 coding sequence is TGTGCCAGCAGGTTCCCCCACAAAAACTATGGCTACACCTTC.